This T cell receptor (beta chain) originates from a study of T cells in Graves' hyperthyroidism and ophthalmopathy. This CDR3 is 15 amino acids long. Trimming took 3 bases from V and 2 from J, leaving 14 bases between them. Germline CDR1 and CDR2: SGHNT and YYREEE (reference sequence). With regard to this clonotype: Its cognate antigen is unknown.

Across 18 months, stable Graves' hyperthyroidism was marked by no progression to ophthalmopathy. TCR beta CDR3 regions were amplified from RNA transcripts. The TCR CDR3 first-round RT-PCR relied on the HTBI primer set. MiXCR, run by TCRdb on the multiplex PCR reads, gives a single entry per CDR3 protein. The sample yields a few hundred thousand distinct CDR3 sequences, 46% seen once. Study results and caveats: Most clonotypes expanded in the thyroid (above 0.001) were also present in blood.

The sample taken for sequencing was peripheral blood or thyroid tissue (not recorded which). The TCR originated in a woman aged 18-29 years with Graves' hyperthyroidism. The chain links TRBV5-4 to TRBJ1-2; D is unresolved. CDR3 sequence (DNA): TGTGCCAGCAGCTCGCGTGGACGAAGGAACTATGGCTACACCTTC. Its protein is CASSSRGRRNYGYTF. Variable domain in full (rest from reference TRBV5-4 and TRBJ1-2): ETGVTQSPTHLIKTRGQQVTLRCSSQSGHNTVSWYQQALGQGPQFIFQYYREEENGRGNFPPRFSGLQFPNYSSELNVNALELDDSALYLCASSSRGRRNYGYTFGSGTRLTVV.